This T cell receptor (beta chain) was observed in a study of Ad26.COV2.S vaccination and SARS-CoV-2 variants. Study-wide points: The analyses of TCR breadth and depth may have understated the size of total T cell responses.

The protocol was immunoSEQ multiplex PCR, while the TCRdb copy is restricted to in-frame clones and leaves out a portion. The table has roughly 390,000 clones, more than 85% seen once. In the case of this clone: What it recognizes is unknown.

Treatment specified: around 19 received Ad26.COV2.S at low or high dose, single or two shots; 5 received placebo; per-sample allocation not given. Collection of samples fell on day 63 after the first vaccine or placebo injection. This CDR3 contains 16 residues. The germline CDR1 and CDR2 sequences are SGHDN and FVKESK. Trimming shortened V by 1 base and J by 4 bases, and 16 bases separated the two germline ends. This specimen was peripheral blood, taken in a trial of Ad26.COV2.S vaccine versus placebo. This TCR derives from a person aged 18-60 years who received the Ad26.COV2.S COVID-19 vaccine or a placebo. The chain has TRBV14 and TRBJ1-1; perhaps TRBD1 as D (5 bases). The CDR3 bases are TGTGCCAGCAGCCAAGTATTGGGAGGGGTTCGCACTGAAGCTTTCTTT. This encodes CASSQVLGGVRTEAFF.